These 21 T cell receptor beta chains originate from one sample sequenced in a study of blood T cell repertoires in COVID-19. TCRdb keeps only in-frame clones here, not all; method: immunoSEQ multiplex PCR. The data hold around 130,000 clones, with around 88% observed a single time. Sequenced material: peripheral blood. The receptors originated from a man in his fifties with active or convalescent COVID-19.

The chain recombines TRBV5-4 with TRBJ2-6; D ambiguous. The V end was cut by 2 bases, the J end by 1 base, with 4 bases between. The V gene's germline CDR1 is SGHNT and CDR2 YYREEE (reference sequence). CDR3 length: 14 residues. CDR3 coding DNA: TGTGCCAGCAGCTTTCAATCTGGGGCCAACGTCCTGACTTTC. Its translation is CASSFQSGANVLTF.

As DNA, the CDR3 is TGTGCCAGCAGCCAATTCAGAAACGGCGGTTACGAGCAGTACTTC. Amino acid sequence: CASSQFRNGGYEQYF. This chain uses TRBV3-1 (or the pseudogene TRBV3-2) with TRBJ2-7, with D unclear. The CDR3 runs to 15 residues. Trimming removed 2 bases at V and 4 bases at J, with 15 bases between. The germline V gene encodes CDR1 LGHDT and CDR2 YNNKEL (reference sequence).

This rearrangement joins TRBV21-1 to TRBJ2-1; whether TRBD2, the table's D call, matches the DNA was not checked. TRBV21-1 is a pseudogene segment. CDR3 length: 12 amino acids. The CDR3 is CAYGGALNEQFF. The CDR3 DNA reads TGTGCCTACGGGGGGGCCCTCAATGAGCAGTTCTTC.

V gene TRBV5-1 combines with J gene TRBJ1-1; 8 bases map to TRBD1. V dropped 0 bases and J dropped 1; count of bases not matched to a gene: 8. The CDR3 length is 17 residues. CDR1 and CDR2 (germline): SGHRS, YFSETQ. The DNA of the CDR3 is TGCGCCAGCAGCTTGGGGTGGTCAGGGGGCCGGAACACTGAAGCTTTCTTT. Amino acid sequence: CASSLGWSGGRNTEAFF.

This clone appeared a single time. The chain combines TRBV5-3 with TRBJ2-1; 13 bases are shared with TRBD2. TRBV5-3 is labeled an ORF, and its function is uncertain. V was clipped by 4 bases and J by 8 bases; unmatched bases: 9. The CDR3 loop spans 16 amino acids. The CDR3 DNA sequence: TGTGCCAGAAGCCCCCGCGGACTAGCGGGAGTTGATGAGCAGTTCTTC. Protein product: CARSPRGLAGVDEQFF.

V and J are TRBV19 and TRBJ2-5; 8 positions agree with TRBD2. This CDR3 has 16 residues. With V trimmed by 3 bases and J by 3 bases, 9 bases remained unmatched. Germline CDR1 is LNHDA and CDR2 is SQIVND (reference sequence). The CDR3 DNA reads TGTGCCAGTAGTATCGGAGCGGGAGCTTCCGAAGAGACCCAGTACTTC. This codes for CASSIGAGASEETQYF.

V usage is TRBV3-1 (or the pseudogene TRBV3-2) and J usage is TRBJ1-2; D unclear. CDR3 length: 14 amino acids. The ends were cut back, 6 bases at V and 8 bases at J, with 19 bases in the middle. Germline V CDR1 and CDR2: LGHDT, YNNKEL (reference sequence). The CDR3 nucleotides read TGTGCCAGCAGTCCCGGCTCCGACACAGCCGGCTACACCTTC. Encoded protein: CASSPGSDTAGYTF.

In DNA form, the CDR3 reads TGTGCCACCAGTGGGTACAGGGGGCTAGGAGGCTACACCTTC. Protein sequence: CATSGYRGLGGYTF. The chain carries TRBV24-1 and TRBJ1-2; TRBD1 matches 9 bases. The length of the CDR3 is 14 residues. CDR1 KGHDR and CDR2 SFDVKD come from the germline V gene. The V segment lost 5 bases and the J segment 8 bases; nucleotides outside the gene matches: 8.

J is TRBJ2-5 and V is TRBV6-5; 11 bases match TRBD2. The CDR3 loop spans 14 amino acids. Germline CDR1 reads MNHEY; CDR2 reads SVGAGI. V shed 6 bases and J 6 bases; nucleotides not matched to a gene: 6. This CDR3 is CASSPTSGRQTQYF. CDR3 nucleotide sequence: TGTGCCAGCAGCCCCACTAGCGGGAGACAGACCCAGTACTTC.

This clone was recorded only once. V gene TRBV4-3 combines with J gene TRBJ2-1; TRBD2 agrees at 12 bases. With V trimmed by 0 bases and J by 7 bases, 10 bases remained unmatched. Germline loops: CDR1 LGHNA, CDR2 YSLEER. This CDR3 region has 18 residues. The CDR3 nucleotides read TGCGCCAGCAGCCAAGATCACCCCGCTAGCGGGGGGGCAAATGAGCAGTTCTTC. Its translation: CASSQDHPASGGANEQFF.

The chain recombines TRBV3-1 (or the pseudogene TRBV3-2) with TRBJ2-1; 7 positions match TRBD2. The CDR3 is 14 amino acids. Looked up from germline, CDR1 is LGHDT and CDR2 is YNNKEL (reference sequence). V trimming: 6 bases; J trimming: 13 bases; junction bases outside the gene matches: 15. The CDR3 coding sequence is TGTGCCAGCAGAGCGGGATGGAAGTTAGAGTATCAGTTCTTC. Translated: CASRAGWKLEYQFF.

DNA of the CDR3: TGTGCCAGCAGTTTATGGTCAGGGGGAGACACCGGGGAGCTGTTTTTT. Translating gives CASSLWSGGDTGELFF. The chain employs TRBV28 and TRBJ2-2; 7 bases line up with TRBD1. Germline V lookup: CDR1 MDHEN, CDR2 SYDVKM. V gave up 0 bases and J gave up 3 bases; unmatched junction bases: 4. The CDR3 is 16 amino acids.

The chain links TRBV7-2 to TRBJ1-2; 7 bases align to TRBD1. Trimming removed 5 bases from V and 6 bases from J; junction bases left unmatched: 9. The germline V gene encodes CDR1 SGHTA and CDR2 FQGNSA. The CDR3 extends over 14 amino acids. In nucleotides, the CDR3 is TGTGCCAGCAGCCCATCGACAGGGTCACATGGCTACACCTTC. Its protein is CASSPSTGSHGYTF.

The V gene is TRBV24-1, the J gene TRBJ2-7; D perhaps matches TRBD1 (6 bases). The germline V and J ends were trimmed by 2 bases and 4 bases, with 8 bases remaining between them. Looked up from germline, CDR1 is KGHDR and CDR2 is SFDVKD. CDR3 length: 13 residues. Here the CDR3 DNA reads TGTGCCACCAGTGATTCGGGACATTACGAGCAGTACTTC. Translated, it gives CATSDSGHYEQYF.

This sequence joins TRBV19 and TRBJ2-7; a possible D gene is TRBD1 (6 bases). Germline V CDR1 and CDR2: LNHDA, SQIVND (reference sequence). V was shortened by 5 bases and J by 2 bases, with 13 bases between the two germline ends. The CDR3 sequence is 14 residues long. CDR3 protein: CASSVAGAAYEQYF. DNA for the CDR3: TGTGCCAGTAGTGTAGCAGGGGCGGCCTACGAGCAGTACTTC.

The chain links TRBV5-1 to TRBJ2-3, with TRBD2 matching over 7 bases. The V gene end was trimmed by 4 bases and the J gene end by 8 bases; junction bases not matched to a gene: 13. The CDR3 extends over 15 amino acids. The germline V gene encodes CDR1 SGHRS and CDR2 YFSETQ. Here the CDR3 reads CASSRASGASVTQYF. The CDR3 DNA is TGCGCCAGCAGCCGGGCTAGCGGCGCGTCAGTTACGCAGTATTTT.

CDR3 amino acids: CASSYITGQGGIHQPQHF. CDR3 bases: TGTGCCAGCAGTTATATTACTGGCCAGGGGGGCATCCATCAGCCCCAGCATTTT. The rearrangement links TRBV6-2 or TRBV6-3 to TRBJ1-5, with 7 bases identical to TRBD1. V lost 3 bases, J lost 5 bases, and 16 bases stayed unmatched. The germline gives CDR1 MNHEY, CDR2 SVGEGT. The CDR3 runs to 18 residues.

This chain connects TRBV18 to TRBJ2-5; tentative D call: TRBD1 (7 bases). The CDR3 length is 14 residues. From germline, CDR1 is KGHSH and CDR2 LQKENI. The germline V and J ends were trimmed by 6 bases and 2 bases, with 13 bases remaining between them. CDR3 DNA sequence: TGTGCCAGCTCCGGAGGGACAGCTCAAGAGACCCAGTACTTC. Protein: CASSGGTAQETQYF.

This rearrangement joins TRBV6-6 to TRBJ1-2, with unresolved D. Deletions cut 4 bases from V and 4 bases from J, with 13 bases between. The CDR3 covers 14 residues. The V gene's germline CDR1 is MNHNY and CDR2 SVGAGI (reference sequence). Here the CDR3 reads CASSFTENLYGYTF. CDR3 sequence (DNA): TGTGCCAGCAGTTTCACGGAGAACCTCTATGGCTACACCTTC.

In this sample, this clone turned up many times. The chain employs TRBV29-1 and TRBJ2-2, with 9 bases matching TRBD1. The CDR3 contains 14 residues. CDR1 is SQVTM, CDR2 ANQGSEA, per germline. After removal of 6 bases from V and 7 bases from J, the junction contained 9 bases not matched to a gene. The CDR3 DNA reads as TGCAGCGTGGCACCGGGACAGGGTCACGGGGAGCTGTTTTTT. It translates to CSVAPGQGHGELFF.

This clone occurred once. V gene TRBV7-2 combines with J gene TRBJ1-2; D unresolved. CDR1 and CDR2 (germline): SGHTA, FQGNSA. CDR3 length equals 13 residues. V lost 1 base and J lost 1, with 4 bases in between. CDR3 coding DNA: TGTGCCAGCAGCTTAGACAATAACTATGGCTACACCTTC. This encodes CASSLDNNYGYTF.